This TCR beta chain comes out of a study of blood T cell repertoires in COVID-19. Turning to the study itself: Sample material is recorded as cDNA or gDNA derived from T cells, B-cell-depleted T cells, or PBMCs.

In the source study's methods: Reference gene primer amplification gave estimated nucleated cell counts. Sequenced by immunoSEQ multiplex PCR; TCRdb stores in-frame clones only, minus some. D and trimming were read from the DNA, whereas the V and J calls and clone size are those reported in that table. The table records about 160,000 clones, approximately 90% of them present only once. This CDR3 contains 14 residues. Germline CDR1 is KGHSH and CDR2 is LQKENI. V was shortened by 0 bases and J by 6 bases, with 9 bases between the two germline ends. The rearrangement links TRBV18 to TRBJ1-5; a possible D gene is TRBD1 (5 bases). This clonotype originated in a man younger than 35 with acute or convalescent COVID-19. Sequenced: peripheral blood. The CDR3, as DNA: TGTGCCAGCTCACCACCGGGCAGGGCTCAGCCCCAGCATTTT. Residues: CASSPPGRAQPQHF. The entire variable domain, with the rest obtained from reference TRBV18 and TRBJ1-5, is as follows: NAGVMQNPRHLVRRRGQEARLRCSPMKGHSHVYWYRQLPEEGLKFMVYLQKENIIDESGMPKERFSAEFPKEGPSILRIQQVVRGDSAAYFCASSPPGRAQPQHFGDGTRLSIL.